This TCR beta chain derives from a study of cytomegalovirus exposure and HLA in healthy donors. Whole-study findings and limits: By HLA locus, TCR association rates varied in a later analysis, with DRB1 showing the most and HLA-C the fewest. 164 TCR beta chains were listed as cytomegalovirus-associated. Fewer N-insertions (relative to the roughly 670-donor mean) were reportedly seen in an Asian-associated ancestry cluster in a later analysis.

Comment on this clone: Its specificity is not known.

V trimming: 5 bases; J trimming: 0 bases; junction bases outside the gene matches: 8. This CDR3 is built from 17 residues. Germline CDR1 is SGHNT and CDR2 is YENEEA. The PCR ran on 60 Vbeta and 13 Jbeta primers. Assay used: immunoSEQ multiplex PCR; TCRdb lists only in-frame clones, some missing. The table includes about 270,000 clones, roughly two thirds detected once. The chain is built from TRBV11-3 and TRBJ2-1; TRBD2 aligns across 9 bases. This TCR came from a female donor in good health and CMV-seronegative. What was sequenced was PBMCs. CDR3 residues: CASSNPLAGSSYNEQFF. For the CDR3, the DNA is TGTGCCAGCAGCAATCCCCTAGCGGGAAGCTCCTACAATGAGCAGTTCTTC.